The 25 T cell receptor beta chains below all came from one sample that was sequenced in a study of T cell repertoires in cytomegalovirus infection. Each CDR3 protein is one row after TCRdb ran MiXCR on the reads. The sample has about 310,000 distinct CDR3 sequences; roughly 17% are singletons. Sequenced input: PBMCs. The receptors originated from a human donor in good health (CMV status not recorded). Some clones in this sample may be carry-over from other donors' samples.

This clonotype was counted many times. CDR3 bases: TGTGCCAGCTCACCAGAGGGACTCTCTGGAAACACCATATATTTT. It codes for CASSPEGLSGNTIYF. This chain links TRBV18 with TRBJ1-3, with a tentative D call TRBD1 (5 bases). This CDR3 region has 15 residues. CDR1 and CDR2 from the germline V gene are KGHSH and LQKENI. The ends were cut back, 2 bases at V and 0 bases at J, with 8 bases in the middle. Together with reference TRBV18 and TRBJ1-3, the CDR3 gives the full variable domain: NAGVMQNPRHLVRRRGQEARLRCSPMKGHSHVYWYRQLPEEGLKFMVYLQKENIIDESGMPKERFSAEFPKEGPSILRIQQVVRGDSAAYFCASSPEGLSGNTIYFGEGSWLTVV.

This clonotype was counted many times. The V and J genes are TRBV12-3 or TRBV12-4 and TRBJ1-3; D unclear. Trimming shortened V by 2 bases and J by 2 bases, and 4 bases separated the two germline ends. The CDR3 is 13 residues long. This chain's CDR3 is CASSLFPGNTIYF. CDR3 DNA: TGTGCCAGCAGTTTATTTCCTGGAAACACCATATATTTT.

This clonotype was counted a single time. The chain has TRBV28 and TRBJ2-2, with D possibly called TRBD1 or TRBD2 (7 bases each). Germline V lookup: CDR1 MDHEN, CDR2 SYDVKM. The length of the CDR3 is 16 residues. V was shortened by 5 bases and J by 1 base, with 14 bases between the two germline ends. The CDR3 DNA follows: TGTGCCAGCAGTCCAGGGGGGGGGCTGAACACCGGGGAGCTGTTTTTT. This translates into CASSPGGGLNTGELFF.

This clonotype was seen repeatedly, ten times or more. This chain joins TRBV6-5 and TRBJ2-3; D is possibly TRBD2 (5 bases). CDR1 is MNHEY and CDR2 is SVGAGI in the germline V gene. Trimming pared 3 bases from V and 5 bases from J, leaving 18 bases between. The CDR3 totals 16 residues. CDR3 DNA: TGTGCCAGCAGTTATCGCGTAGACCTCCGGGGAGATACGCAGTATTTT. Its translation: CASSYRVDLRGDTQYF.

The V call is TRBV11-3, the J call TRBJ2-1, with D unresolved. Germline lookup yields CDR1 SGHNT and CDR2 YENEEA. This CDR3 region has 15 residues. Trimming removed 5 bases at V and 7 bases at J, with 18 bases between. DNA of the CDR3: TGTGCCAGCAGCGATGGACCTTCGGGCCGGAATGAGCAGTTCTTC. Translating gives CASSDGPSGRNEQFF. Together with reference TRBV11-3 and TRBJ2-1, the CDR3 gives the full variable domain: EAGVVQSPRYKIIEKKQPVAFWCNPISGHNTLYWYLQNLGQGPELLIRYENEEAVDDSQLPKDRFSAERLKGVDSTLKIQPAELGDSAVYLCASSDGPSGRNEQFFGPGTRLTVL.

The CDR3 loop is CASSLWGGEHGAFF. In nucleotides, the CDR3 is TGTGCCAGCAGTTTATGGGGAGGAGAGCACGGAGCTTTCTTT. The chain employs TRBV12-3 or TRBV12-4 and TRBJ1-1, with D unresolved. Trimming removed 2 bases at V and 10 bases at J, with 17 bases between. The CDR3 contains 14 residues.

This clonotype was observed many times. The V call is TRBV7-2, the J call TRBJ2-7; D uncertain. This CDR3 has 13 amino acids. V was trimmed by 0 bases and J by 0 bases, leaving 3 bases between them. Germline V gene sequence: CDR1 SGHTA, CDR2 FQGNSA. CDR3 sequence (DNA): TGTGCCAGCAGCTTAGCGCTCTCCTACGAGCAGTACTTC. Translating it yields CASSLALSYEQYF. The whole variable domain, remainder taken from reference TRBV7-2 and TRBJ2-7, is GAGVSQSPSNKVTEKGKDVELRCDPISGHTALYWYRQSLGQGLEFLIYFQGNSAPDKSGLPSDRFSAERTGGSVSTLTIQRTQQEDSAVYLCASSLALSYEQYFGPGTRLTVT.

This clonotype was counted only a few times. The chain is built from TRBV5-5 and TRBJ2-7, with 10 bases lining up with TRBD2. V was clipped by 4 bases and J by 4 bases; unmatched bases: 8. Germline V CDR1 and CDR2: SGHKS, YYEKEE (reference sequence). The CDR3 extends over 15 amino acids. CDR3 sequence: CASSRPSGGEYEQYF. In nucleotides, the CDR3 is TGTGCCAGCAGCCGACCTAGCGGGGGCGAATACGAGCAGTACTTC.

This clonotype was seen repeatedly, ten times or more. V gene TRBV7-8 combines with J gene TRBJ1-4; TRBD1 is a possible D gene (5 bases). Germline-derived CDR1 and CDR2 are SGHVS and FQNEAQ. The CDR3 has 15 residues. V lost 5 bases and J lost 7, with 17 bases in between. This chain's CDR3 is CASSPWDGPPEKLFF. The CDR3 DNA reads TGTGCCAGCAGCCCCTGGGACGGTCCTCCTGAAAAACTGTTTTTT. The variable domain in full, with the rest retrieved from reference TRBV7-8 and TRBJ1-4, is GAGVSQSPRYKVAKRGQDVALRCDPISGHVSLFWYQQALGQGPEFLTYFQNEAQLDKSGLPSDRFFAERPEGSVSTLKIQRTQQEDSAVYLCASSPWDGPPEKLFFGSGTQLSVL.

This clonotype occurred many times. The chain has TRBV7-2 and TRBJ2-7, with 8 bases that match TRBD2. V shed 1 base and J 0 bases; nucleotides not matched to a gene: 8. The CDR3 totals 17 residues. The V gene's germline CDR1 is SGHTA and CDR2 FQGNSA. The CDR3 loop reads CASSLGGLAGLSYEQYF. DNA for the CDR3: TGTGCCAGCAGCTTAGGCGGTCTAGCGGGCCTCTCCTACGAGCAGTACTTC.

This clonotype has more than one count but fewer than ten. The chain links TRBV6-2 or TRBV6-3 to TRBJ2-2; 8 nucleotides agree with TRBD2. The CDR3 is 17 residues long. Losses at the gene ends were 2 bases for V and 3 bases for J; bases not matched to a gene: 8. Germline CDR1 and CDR2: MNHEY and SVGEGT. The CDR3 nucleotides read TGTGCCAGCAGTTACACCGGCGGGGGGACCCACACCGGGGAGCTGTTTTTT. This gives the protein CASSYTGGGTHTGELFF.

The rearrangement links TRBV6-2 or TRBV6-3 to TRBJ1-1, with D hard to call. This CDR3 has 14 residues. Germline V gives CDR1 MNHEY, CDR2 SVGEGT. Between the trimmed V and J ends, which lost 7 bases and 4 bases, there was a span of 16 bases. In DNA, the CDR3 is TGTGCCAGCAACCCCGGTCCCATGAGCACTGAAGCTTTCTTT. Its translation is CASNPGPMSTEAFF.

The chain is built from TRBV24-1 and TRBJ2-1; D might be TRBD1 (5 bases). The V end was cut by 7 bases, the J end by 2 bases, with 8 bases between. CDR3 length equals 13 residues. Germline values: CDR1 KGHDR, CDR2 SFDVKD. CDR3 nucleotides: TGTGCCACCAGGGGCAGGGCCTACAATGAGCAGTTCTTC. This sequence encodes CATRGRAYNEQFF.

This clonotype was detected many times. This chain joins TRBV6-1 and TRBJ2-1, with D perhaps matching TRBD2 (6 bases). CDR3 size: 17 residues. The ends were cut back, 4 bases at V and 7 bases at J, with 23 bases in the middle. Germline-derived CDR1 and CDR2 are MNHNS and SASEGT. The CDR3 DNA reads as TGTGCCAGCAGTGGCTTGGGGGGAGCATCACGGGGGAATGAGCAGTTCTTC. Protein product: CASSGLGGASRGNEQFF.

The gene calls are TRBV20-1 and TRBJ2-1; D may be TRBD2 (6 bases). The CDR3 has 15 residues. Germline V gives CDR1 DFQATT, CDR2 SNEGSKA (reference sequence). The V gene lost 7 bases and the J gene lost 7 bases, with 23 bases spanning the gap. The CDR3 sequence is CSGGDLSSGKNEQFF. The CDR3, as DNA: TGCAGTGGGGGGGACTTGAGTTCGGGGAAAAATGAGCAGTTCTTC.

This chain uses TRBV7-9 with TRBJ2-1; D is ambiguous. The germline V gene encodes CDR1 SEHNR and CDR2 FQNEAQ (reference sequence). Between the trimmed V and J ends, which lost 5 bases and 0 bases, there was a span of 14 bases. This CDR3 spans 16 amino acids. CDR3 in DNA: TGTGCCAGCAGCCCCCACCCACTCCGCTCCTACAATGAGCAGTTCTTC. Translating gives CASSPHPLRSYNEQFF.

This chain connects TRBV5-5 to TRBJ2-7, with 7 positions matching TRBD1. After removal of 4 bases from V and 2 bases from J, the junction contained 6 bases not matched to a gene. This CDR3 has 14 residues. The germline V gene encodes CDR1 SGHKS and CDR2 YYEKEE (reference sequence). CDR3 amino acids: CASSPSTGAYEQYF. The CDR3 nucleotides read TGTGCCAGCAGCCCGTCAACAGGGGCCTACGAGCAGTACTTC. Full variable domain (rest looked up from reference TRBV5-5 and TRBJ2-7): DAGVTQSPTHLIKTRGQQVTLRCSPISGHKSVSWYQQVLGQGPQFIFQYYEKEERGRGNFPDRFSARQFPNYSSELNVNALLLGDSALYLCASSPSTGAYEQYFGPGTRLTVT.

On this clonotype: This may arise from a read error, as a much more abundant clone is one base away. The rearrangement uses TRBV4-1 and TRBJ1-2; D gene uncertain. CDR3 length: 15 amino acids. Germline V gene lookup returns CDR1 MGHRA and CDR2 YSYEKL. CDR3 DNA: TGCGTCAGCAGCCAAGTAGGCAGCATACCCTATGGCTACACCTTC. As protein: CVSSQVGSIPYGYTF.

CDR3 coding DNA: TGTGCCAGCAGCTTCCTTGTCGCAGGGGGCCGGACCGGGGAGCTGTTTTTT. This sequence encodes CASSFLVAGGRTGELFF. This rearrangement joins TRBV11-2 to TRBJ2-2, with TRBD1 identical over 8 bases. V gave up 3 bases and J gave up 5 bases; unmatched junction bases: 11. This CDR3 comprises 17 residues. CDR1 is SGHAT, CDR2 FQNNGV, per germline. The whole variable domain, filled in from reference TRBV11-2 and TRBJ2-2, reads EAGVAQSPRYKIIEKRQSVAFWCNPISGHATLYWYQQILGQGPKLLIQFQNNGVVDDSQLPKDRFSAERLKGVDSTLKIQPAKLEDSAVYLCASSFLVAGGRTGELFFGEGSRLTVL.

The sample holds many counts of this clonotype. Because the CDR3's place on the DNA is in doubt, the DNA is left out and the CDR3 is given as listed by TCRdb. This chain joins TRBV6-1 and TRBJ2-3; TRBD1 is taken as the D call from the table, unchecked against the DNA. The CDR3 length equals 15 residues, ends included. Germline V gene sequence: CDR1 MNHNS, CDR2 SASEGT. The chain's CDR3 is CASSSGPASTDTQYF.

This chain joins TRBV20-1 and TRBJ2-5; weak D call: TRBD2 (6 bases). Per germline, CDR1 DFQATT and CDR2 SNEGSKA (reference sequence). Trimming took 3 bases from V and 3 from J, leaving 11 bases between them. The CDR3 loop spans 13 amino acids. CDR3: CSASGAGKETQYF. The CDR3 bases are TGCAGTGCTAGCGGGGCGGGGAAAGAGACCCAGTACTTC.

The chain couples TRBV28 to TRBJ2-7, with D perhaps assigned TRBD1 or TRBD2 (5 bases each). V gave up 2 bases and J gave up 2 bases, with 10 bases separating them. Germline CDR1 MDHEN, CDR2 SYDVKM. The CDR3 runs 14 residues. CDR3 in DNA: TGTGCCAGCAGTTTAGGGACCAAACCCTACGAGCAGTACTTC. Protein: CASSLGTKPYEQYF.

The table lists this clonotype with many counts. The genes are TRBV11-2 and TRBJ2-6; a possible D gene is TRBD1 (5 bases). This CDR3 region has 19 residues. Germline assignment: CDR1 SGHAT and CDR2 FQNNGV. V lost 2 bases, J lost 0 bases, and 17 bases lay in between. CDR3 DNA: TGTGCCAGCAGCTTATACCAGGGTCTCCCCAACTCTGGGGCCAACGTCCTGACTTTC. Its translation is CASSLYQGLPNSGANVLTF.

This rearrangement joins TRBV5-4 to TRBJ1-1, with D uncertain. The germline V gene has CDR1 SGHNT and CDR2 YYREEE (reference sequence). The CDR3 sequence is 14 residues long. V lost 2 bases to trimming and J lost 1 base, with 9 bases between them. DNA for the CDR3: TGTGCCAGCAGCTTCCGGGTAGAGAACACTGAAGCTTTCTTT. It is translated as CASSFRVENTEAFF.

The table lists this clonotype with many counts. This sequence joins TRBV7-9 and TRBJ1-2; D remains unclear. The CDR3 is made up of 13 amino acids. Germline assignment: CDR1 SEHNR and CDR2 FQNEAQ (reference sequence). The V and J ends lost 5 bases and 5 bases respectively, with 12 bases between them. CDR3 region: CASSLREGYGYTF. The CDR3 coding sequence is TGTGCCAGCAGCCTCCGGGAGGGATATGGCTACACCTTC. Supplemented by reference TRBV7-9 and TRBJ1-2, the full variable domain reads DTGVSQNPRHKITKRGQNVTFRCDPISEHNRLYWYRQTLGQGPEFLTYFQNEAQLEKSRLLSDRFSAERPKGSFSTLEIQRTEQGDSAMYLCASSLREGYGYTFGSGTRLTVV.